The clone carrying this T cell receptor (beta chain) was counted many times. Its antigen remains unidentified. Primers used in a second PCR of about 7 to 12 cycles were a sample-barcoded 5' primer and a J-beta primer mix. Each cDNA molecule, via a template-switch adaptor with 12 random nucleotides, was tagged. A minimum of 3 million CDR3-containing paired-end reads was obtained for each sample. One entry per CDR3 protein results from TCRdb running MiXCR on the 5' RACE reads. The sample has some 790,000 distinct CDR3 sequences; about 30% are singletons. This entry is derived from a study of blood T cells in healthy people across ages. There are 14 residues in the CDR3. V was trimmed by 3 bases and J by 6 bases, leaving 15 bases between them. Looked up from germline, CDR1 is SGHDN and CDR2 is FVKESK. Study outcomes and limitations: There were more naive CD4+ cells and higher diversity in long-lived donors than in aged donors.

Material: blood. The TCR comes from a woman of 80 years or more in good health. V and J are TRBV14 and TRBJ2-7; D is unresolved. The CDR3 bases are TGTGCCAGCAGCCAGTTTACGAGTAGTCCCGAGCAGTACTTC. Protein product: CASSQFTSSPEQYF. Full variable domain (missing parts from reference TRBV14 and TRBJ2-7): EAGVTQFPSHSVIEKGQTVTLRCDPISGHDNLYWYRRVMGKEIKFLLHFVKESKQDESGMPNNRFLAERTGGTYSTLKVQPAELEDSGVYFCASSQFTSSPEQYFGPGTRLTVT.